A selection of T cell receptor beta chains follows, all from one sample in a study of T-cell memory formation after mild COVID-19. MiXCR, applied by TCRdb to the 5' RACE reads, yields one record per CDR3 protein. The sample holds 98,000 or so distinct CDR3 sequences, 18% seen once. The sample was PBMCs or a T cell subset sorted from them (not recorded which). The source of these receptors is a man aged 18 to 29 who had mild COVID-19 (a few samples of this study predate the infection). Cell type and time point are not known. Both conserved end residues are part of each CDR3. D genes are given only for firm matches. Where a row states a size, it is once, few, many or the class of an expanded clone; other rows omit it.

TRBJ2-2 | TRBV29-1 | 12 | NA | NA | TGCAGCTACGCCCCCAACACCGGGGAGCTGTTTTTT | CSYAPNTGELFF
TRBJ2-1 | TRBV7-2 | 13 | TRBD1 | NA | TGTGCCAGCAGCGCAGGGGGCCCGGGTGAGCAGTTCTTC | CASSAGGPGEQFF
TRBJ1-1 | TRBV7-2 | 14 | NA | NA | TGTGCCAGCAGCCGAATTACAGGGACCACTGAAGCTTTCTTT | CASSRITGTTEAFF
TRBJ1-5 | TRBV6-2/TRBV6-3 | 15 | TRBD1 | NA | TGTGCCAGCAGTCACCGGGACAGGGGTGGTCAGCCCCAGCATTTT | CASSHRDRGGQPQHF
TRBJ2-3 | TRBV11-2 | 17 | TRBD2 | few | TGTGCCAGCAGCCCGAGAGGACTAGCGGGGGGTTTAGATACGCAGTATTTT | CASSPRGLAGGLDTQYF
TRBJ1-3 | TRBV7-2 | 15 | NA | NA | TGTGCCAGCAGCTTATTCAGGGGTGCTGGAAACACCATATATTTT | CASSLFRGAGNTIYF
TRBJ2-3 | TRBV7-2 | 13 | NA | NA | TGTGCCAGCAGCGCACAACTCCCAGATACGCAGTATTTT | CASSAQLPDTQYF
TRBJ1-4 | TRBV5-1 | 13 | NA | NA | TGCGCCAGCAGCGTGGGGGAGGAGGAAAAACTGTTTTTT | CASSVGEEEKLFF
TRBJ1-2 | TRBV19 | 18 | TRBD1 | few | TGTGCCAGTAGTGCCCGTCCCGGGACAGGGACTTTCGACTATGGCTACACCTTC | CASSARPGTGTFDYGYTF
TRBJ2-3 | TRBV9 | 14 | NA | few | TGTGCCAGCAGCGTAGCCCCGAGCACAGATACGCAGTATTTT | CASSVAPSTDTQYF
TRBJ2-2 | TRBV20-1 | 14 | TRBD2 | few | TGCAAACACCGACTAGCGGGAAACACCGGGGAGCTGTTTTTT | CKHRLAGNTGELFF
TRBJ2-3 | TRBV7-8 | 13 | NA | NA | TGTGCCAGCAGCTTAGCGGAAGCAGATACGCAGTATTTT | CASSLAEADTQYF
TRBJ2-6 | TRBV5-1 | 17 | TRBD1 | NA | TGCGCCAGCAGCTCCAGGGGGCCCGACTCTGGGGCCAACGTCCTGACTTTC | CASSSRGPDSGANVLTF
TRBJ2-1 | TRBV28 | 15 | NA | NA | TGTGCCAGCAGTTTATACGGGACCTCTATCAATGAGCAGTTCTTC | CASSLYGTSINEQFF
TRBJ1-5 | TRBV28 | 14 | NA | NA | TGTGCCAGCAGGGCCTGGACAGACAATCAGCCCCAGCATTTT | CASRAWTDNQPQHF
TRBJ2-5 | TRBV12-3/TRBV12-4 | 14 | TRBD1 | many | TGTGCCAGCAGTTTAGAACAGGGGCAAGAGACCCAGTACTTC | CASSLEQGQETQYF
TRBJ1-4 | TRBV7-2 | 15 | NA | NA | TGTGCCAGCAGCTTAGAGGTGGATTGGGGGGGGAAACTGTTTTTT | CASSLEVDWGGKLFF
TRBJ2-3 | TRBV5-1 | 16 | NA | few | TGCGCCAGCAGCTCAGGGGGGTTCGCTTCCACAGATACGCAGTATTTT | CASSSGGFASTDTQYF
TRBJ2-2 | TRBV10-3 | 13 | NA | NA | TGTGCCATCAGCGAAAAATCTACCGGGGAGCTGTTTTTT | CAISEKSTGELFF
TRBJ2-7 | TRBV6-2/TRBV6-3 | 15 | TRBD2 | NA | TGTGCCAGCAGTTCTAGCGGGGGGAACTCCTACGAGCAGTACTTC | CASSSSGGNSYEQYF
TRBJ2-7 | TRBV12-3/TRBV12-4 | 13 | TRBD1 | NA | TGTGCCAGCAGTTTGTCGACAGGGACGAGGCAGTACTTC | CASSLSTGTRQYF
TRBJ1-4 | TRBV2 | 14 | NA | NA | TGTGCCAGCAGTCTTCGCACAACTAATGAAAAACTGTTTTTT | CASSLRTTNEKLFF
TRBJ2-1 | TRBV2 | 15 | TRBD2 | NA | TGTGCCAGCAGTCCTTGGACTAGCGGGGCCGGTGAGCAGTTCTTC | CASSPWTSGAGEQFF
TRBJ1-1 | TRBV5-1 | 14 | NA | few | TGCGCCAGCAGCTTGATTGACCCGAACACTGAAGCTTTCTTT | CASSLIDPNTEAFF
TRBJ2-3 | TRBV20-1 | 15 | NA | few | TGCAGTGCTAGGAGGCAGGCCACCATCACAGATACGCAGTATTTT | CSARRQATITDTQYF
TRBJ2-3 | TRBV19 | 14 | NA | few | TGTGCCAGTAGCAAAGGGATTTCCACAGATACGCAGTATTTT | CASSKGISTDTQYF
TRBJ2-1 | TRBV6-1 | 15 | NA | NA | TGTGCCAGCAGTGGCATTATTGTAATCTACAATGAGCAGTTCTTC | CASSGIIVIYNEQFF
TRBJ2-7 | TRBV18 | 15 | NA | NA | TGTGCCAGCTCACCACCTGGGCGTAGCTCCTACGAGCAGTACTTC | CASSPPGRSSYEQYF
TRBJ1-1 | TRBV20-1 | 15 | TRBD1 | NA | TGCAGTGCTAGCTTCCCGGGACAGGGGGCGGTTGAAGCTTTCTTT | CSASFPGQGAVEAFF
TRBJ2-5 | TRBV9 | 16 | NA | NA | TGTGCCAGCAGCGAAAGACTAGTCCCGGGCCAAGAGACCCAGTACTTC | CASSERLVPGQETQYF
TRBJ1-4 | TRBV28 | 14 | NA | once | TGTGCCAGCAGTTCTCGGCAGATTAATGAAAAACTGTTTTTT | CASSSRQINEKLFF
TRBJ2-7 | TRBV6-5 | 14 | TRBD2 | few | TGTGCCAGCAGTCTAGCGGGGGGGGCCTACGAGCAGTACTTC | CASSLAGGAYEQYF
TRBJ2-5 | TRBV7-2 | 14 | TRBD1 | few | TGTGCCAGCAGCGCGGACAGGGACCAAGAGACCCAGTACTTC | CASSADRDQETQYF
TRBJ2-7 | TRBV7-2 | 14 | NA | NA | TGTGCCAGCAGCTCGCCCCACCAGGGCTACGAGCAGTACTTC | CASSSPHQGYEQYF
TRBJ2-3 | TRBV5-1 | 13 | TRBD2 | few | TGCGCCAGCAGAGCGGCGGGGGGTGATACGCAGTATTTT | CASRAAGGDTQYF
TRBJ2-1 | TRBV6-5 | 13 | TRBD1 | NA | TGTGCCAGCAGTTACTCGGGGACAGAAGGCCGGTTCTTC | CASSYSGTEGRFF
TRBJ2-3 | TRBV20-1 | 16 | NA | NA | TGCAGTGCTAGAGATTCCCCTAGAGCCCCGATAGATACGCAGTATTTT | CSARDSPRAPIDTQYF
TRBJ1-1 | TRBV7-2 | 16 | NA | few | TGTGCCAGCAGCCCCCAGACCGGACGGATGAACACTGAAGCTTTCTTT | CASSPQTGRMNTEAFF
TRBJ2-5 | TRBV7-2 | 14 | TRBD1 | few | TGTGCCAGCAGCTCGGGACAGCACGCGGAGACCCAGTACTTC | CASSSGQHAETQYF
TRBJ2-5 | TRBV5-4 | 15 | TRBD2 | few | TGTGCCAGCAGCTCCTTAACTAGCGGGGAAGAGACCCAGTACTTC | CASSSLTSGEETQYF
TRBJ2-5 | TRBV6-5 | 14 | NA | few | TGTGCCAGCAGTTCTCGTTCGGGGGAGGAGACCCAGTACTTC | CASSSRSGEETQYF
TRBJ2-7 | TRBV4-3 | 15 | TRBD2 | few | TGCGCCAGCAGCGGCTACTCGGGGGGAACCTACGAGCAGTACTTC | CASSGYSGGTYEQYF
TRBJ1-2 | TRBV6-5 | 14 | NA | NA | TGTGCCAGCAGTTACTCGATGTCAGCCTATGGCTACACCTTC | CASSYSMSAYGYTF
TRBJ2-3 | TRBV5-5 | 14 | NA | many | TGTGCCAGCAACCCCGCTATCTTCACAGATACGCAGTATTTT | CASNPAIFTDTQYF
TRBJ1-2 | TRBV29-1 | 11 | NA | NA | TGCAGCGTTGGGGGGTACTATGGCTACACCTTC | CSVGGYYGYTF
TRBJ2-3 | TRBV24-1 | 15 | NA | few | TGTGCCACCAGCCTTGGACTTACCAACACAGATACGCAGTATTTT | CATSLGLTNTDTQYF